The entry below describes one T cell receptor (beta chain). As yet, its antigen is unknown. TCRdb reanalyzed the 5' RACE reads and collapses them to one entry per CDR3 protein, without DNA. This sample contains around 220,000 distinct CDR3 sequences. This entry belongs to a study of monozygotic twins with inflammatory bowel disease. Overall study results and limits: Telling apart the different T cell subtypes was not possible.

Germline V gene lookup returns CDR1 SGHRS and CDR2 YFSETQ. The CDR3 is 11 residues long. The sequenced material came from blood. The chain couples TRBV5-1 to TRBJ2-7. The sequence was collected from a human donor with ulcerative colitis or Crohn's disease, or a healthy co-twin of an affected twin (not recorded which). The CDR3 protein is CASKLGDEQYF.